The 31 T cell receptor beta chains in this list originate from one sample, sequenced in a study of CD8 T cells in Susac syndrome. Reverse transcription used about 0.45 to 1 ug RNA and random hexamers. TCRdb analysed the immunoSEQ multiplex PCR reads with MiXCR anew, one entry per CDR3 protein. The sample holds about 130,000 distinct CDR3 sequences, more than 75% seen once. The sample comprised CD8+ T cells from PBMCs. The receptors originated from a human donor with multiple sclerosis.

As DNA, the CDR3 is TGTGCCAGCAGTTTTGCAGGGGGCTTAACTTCCTACGAGCAGTACTTC. Translating gives CASSFAGGLTSYEQYF. This chain joins TRBV27 and TRBJ2-7, with 8 bases that match TRBD1. Germline CDR1 and CDR2: MNHEY and SMNVEV (reference sequence). The CDR3 runs 16 residues. V lost 3 bases, J lost 1 base, and 8 bases stayed unmatched.

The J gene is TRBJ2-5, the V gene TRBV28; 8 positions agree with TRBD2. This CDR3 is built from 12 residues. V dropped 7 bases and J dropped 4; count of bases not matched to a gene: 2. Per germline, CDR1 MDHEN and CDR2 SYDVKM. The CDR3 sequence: CASNGLAETQYF. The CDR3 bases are TGTGCCAGCAATGGACTAGCAGAGACCCAGTACTTC.

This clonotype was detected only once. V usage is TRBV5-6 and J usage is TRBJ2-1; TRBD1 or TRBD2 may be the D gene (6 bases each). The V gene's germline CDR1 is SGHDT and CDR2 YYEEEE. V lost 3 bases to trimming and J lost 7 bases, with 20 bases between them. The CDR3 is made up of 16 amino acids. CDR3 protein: CASSWGELTGMNEQFF. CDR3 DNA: TGTGCCAGCAGCTGGGGGGAGTTAACAGGGATGAATGAGCAGTTCTTC. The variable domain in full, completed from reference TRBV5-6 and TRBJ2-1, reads DAGVTQSPTHLIKTRGQQVTLRCSPKSGHDTVSWYQQALGQGPQFIFQYYEEEERQRGNFPDRFSGHQFPNYSSELNVNALLLGDSALYLCASSWGELTGMNEQFFGPGTRLTVL.

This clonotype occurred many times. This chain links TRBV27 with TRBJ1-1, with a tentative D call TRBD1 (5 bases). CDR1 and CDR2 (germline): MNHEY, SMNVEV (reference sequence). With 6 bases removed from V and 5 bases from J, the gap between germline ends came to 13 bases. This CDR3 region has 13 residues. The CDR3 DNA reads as TGTGCCAGCAGCCTCGGGGGTGGTACTGAAGCTTTCTTT. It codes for CASSLGGGTEAFF.

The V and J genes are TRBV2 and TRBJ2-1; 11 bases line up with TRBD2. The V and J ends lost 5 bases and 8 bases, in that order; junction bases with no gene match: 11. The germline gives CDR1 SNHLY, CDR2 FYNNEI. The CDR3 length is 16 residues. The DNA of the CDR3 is TGTGCCAGCAGTCCCTTAGCGGGAGGGCCCGTACATGAGCAGTTCTTC. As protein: CASSPLAGGPVHEQFF.

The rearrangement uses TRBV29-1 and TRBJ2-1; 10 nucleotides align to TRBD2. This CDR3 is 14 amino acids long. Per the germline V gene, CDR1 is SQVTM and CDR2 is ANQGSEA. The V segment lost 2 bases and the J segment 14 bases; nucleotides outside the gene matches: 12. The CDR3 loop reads CSVEPASGSPEEFF. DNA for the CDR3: TGCAGCGTTGAACCGGCTAGCGGGAGTCCCGAGGAGTTCTTC.

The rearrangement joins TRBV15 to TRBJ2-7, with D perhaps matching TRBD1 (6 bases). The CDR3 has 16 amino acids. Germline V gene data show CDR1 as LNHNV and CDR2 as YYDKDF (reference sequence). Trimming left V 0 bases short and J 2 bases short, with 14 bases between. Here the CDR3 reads CATSRDSNRAPYEQYF. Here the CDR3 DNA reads TGTGCCACCAGCAGAGATTCTAACAGGGCACCCTACGAGCAGTACTTC.

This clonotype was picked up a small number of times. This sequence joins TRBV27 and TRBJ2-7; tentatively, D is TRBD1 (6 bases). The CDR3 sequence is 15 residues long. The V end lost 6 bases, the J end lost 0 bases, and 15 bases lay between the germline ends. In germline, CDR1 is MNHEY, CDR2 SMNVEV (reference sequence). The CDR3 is CASRLTGQFSYEQYF. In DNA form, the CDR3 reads TGTGCCAGCAGGCTCACTGGACAGTTCTCCTACGAGCAGTACTTC.

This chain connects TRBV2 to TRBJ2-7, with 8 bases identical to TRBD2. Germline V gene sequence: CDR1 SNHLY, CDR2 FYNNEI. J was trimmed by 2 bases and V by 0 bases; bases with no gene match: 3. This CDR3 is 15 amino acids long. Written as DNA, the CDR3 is TGTGCCAGCAGTGAAGCCGGGAGGGCCGCCTACGAGCAGTACTTC. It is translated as CASSEAGRAAYEQYF.

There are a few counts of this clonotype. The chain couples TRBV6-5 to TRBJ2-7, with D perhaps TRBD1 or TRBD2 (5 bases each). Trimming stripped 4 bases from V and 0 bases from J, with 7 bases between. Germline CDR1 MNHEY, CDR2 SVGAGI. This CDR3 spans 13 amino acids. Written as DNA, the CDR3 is TGTGCCAGCAGTTTCGGGACCTCCTACGAGCAGTACTTC. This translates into CASSFGTSYEQYF.

The CDR3 DNA follows: TGTGCCAGCAGATCAGGGATACTGGGTGAAGCTTTCTTT. Its translation: CASRSGILGEAFF. The chain has TRBV7-8 and TRBJ1-1; perhaps TRBD1 as D (5 bases). Trimming left V 6 bases short and J 7 bases short, with 15 bases between. CDR1 is SGHVS and CDR2 is FQNEAQ in the germline V gene. The CDR3 contains 13 residues.

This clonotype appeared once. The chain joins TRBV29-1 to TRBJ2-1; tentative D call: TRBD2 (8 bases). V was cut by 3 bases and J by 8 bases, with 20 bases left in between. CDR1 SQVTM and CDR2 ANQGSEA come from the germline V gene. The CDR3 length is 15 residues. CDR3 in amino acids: CSVELDGRGPYEQFF. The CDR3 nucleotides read TGCAGCGTTGAGTTGGACGGGAGGGGGCCTTATGAGCAGTTCTTC.

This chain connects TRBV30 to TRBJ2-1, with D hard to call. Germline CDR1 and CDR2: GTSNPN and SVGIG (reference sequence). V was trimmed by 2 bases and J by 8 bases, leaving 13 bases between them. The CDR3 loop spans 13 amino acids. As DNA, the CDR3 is TGTGCCTGGAGTCGGTCTAGTGGCGATGAGCAGTTCTTC. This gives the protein CAWSRSSGDEQFF.

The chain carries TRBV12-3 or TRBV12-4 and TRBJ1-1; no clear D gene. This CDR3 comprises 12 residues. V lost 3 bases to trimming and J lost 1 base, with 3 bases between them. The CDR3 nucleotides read TGTGCCAGCAGTTTTGGGAACACTGAAGCTTTCTTT. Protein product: CASSFGNTEAFF.

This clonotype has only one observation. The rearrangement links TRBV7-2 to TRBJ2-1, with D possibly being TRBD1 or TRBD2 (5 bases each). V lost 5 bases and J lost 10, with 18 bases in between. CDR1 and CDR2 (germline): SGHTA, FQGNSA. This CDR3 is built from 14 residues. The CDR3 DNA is TGTGCCAGCAGCCTAAAAGTGGGGGTCTGGGAGCAGTTCTTC. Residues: CASSLKVGVWEQFF.

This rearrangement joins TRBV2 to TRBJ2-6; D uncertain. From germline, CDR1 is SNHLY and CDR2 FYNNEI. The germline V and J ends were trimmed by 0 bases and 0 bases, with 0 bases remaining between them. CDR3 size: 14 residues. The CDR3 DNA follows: TGTGCCAGCAGTGAAGCCTCTGGGGCCAACGTCCTGACTTTC. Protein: CASSEASGANVLTF.

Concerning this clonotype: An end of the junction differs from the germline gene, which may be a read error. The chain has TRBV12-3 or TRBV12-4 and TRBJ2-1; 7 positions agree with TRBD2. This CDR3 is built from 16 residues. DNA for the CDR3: TGTGCCAGCAGATTGACCGGGACTAACGACTACAAGGAGCAGTTCTTC. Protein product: CASRLTGTNDYKEQFF.

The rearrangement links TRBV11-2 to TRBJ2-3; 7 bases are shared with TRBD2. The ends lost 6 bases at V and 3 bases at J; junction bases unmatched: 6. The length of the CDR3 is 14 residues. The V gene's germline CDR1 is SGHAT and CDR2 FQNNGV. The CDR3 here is CASSRFSGTDTQYF. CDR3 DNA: TGTGCCAGCAGTAGGTTTAGCGGGACAGATACGCAGTATTTT.

The CDR3 reads CASSLNPPAGANVLTF. Written as DNA, the CDR3 is TGTGCCAGCAGCTTAAACCCCCCCGCTGGGGCCAACGTCCTGACTTTC. V gene TRBV7-3 combines with J gene TRBJ2-6; D is undetermined. This CDR3 has 16 amino acids. CDR1 is SGHTA, CDR2 FQGTGA, per germline. Trimming took off 1 base at V and 2 bases at J, with 9 bases between the two ends.

The CDR3 DNA sequence: TGTGCCAGCAGTTCCAGCGGGGCCCCCTACAATGAGCAGTTCTTC. Residues: CASSSSGAPYNEQFF. The rearrangement joins TRBV12-3 or TRBV12-4 to TRBJ2-1; 7 bases are a match to TRBD2. Trimming removed 4 bases from V and 2 bases from J; junction bases left unmatched: 5. The CDR3 is 15 amino acids.

The DNA of the CDR3 is TGTGCCAGCAGCCGTGATAAGTGGGAGGTCGGCTACACCTTC. Encoded protein: CASSRDKWEVGYTF. This chain uses TRBV13 with TRBJ1-2; D is unresolved. Germline assignment: CDR1 PRHDT and CDR2 FYEKMQ (reference sequence). V was shortened by 5 bases and J by 8 bases, with 18 bases between the two germline ends. The CDR3 has 14 residues.

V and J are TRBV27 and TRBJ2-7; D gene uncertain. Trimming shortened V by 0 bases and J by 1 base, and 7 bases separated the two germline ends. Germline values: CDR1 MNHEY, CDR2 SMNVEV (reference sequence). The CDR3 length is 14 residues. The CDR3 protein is CASSLSEWSYEQYF. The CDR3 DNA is TGTGCCAGCAGTTTATCTGAATGGTCCTACGAGCAGTACTTC.

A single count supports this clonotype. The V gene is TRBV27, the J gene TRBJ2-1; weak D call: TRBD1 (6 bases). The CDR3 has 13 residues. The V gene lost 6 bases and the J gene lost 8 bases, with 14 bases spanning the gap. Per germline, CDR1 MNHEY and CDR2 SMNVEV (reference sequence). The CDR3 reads CASRLTGSDEQFF. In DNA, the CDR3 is TGTGCCAGCAGATTAACAGGGTCGGATGAGCAGTTCTTC.

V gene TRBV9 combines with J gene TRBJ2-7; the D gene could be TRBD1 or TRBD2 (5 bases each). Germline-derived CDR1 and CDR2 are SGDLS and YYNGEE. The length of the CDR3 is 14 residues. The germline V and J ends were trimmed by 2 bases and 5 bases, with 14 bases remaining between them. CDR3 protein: CASSVGQEEDEQYF. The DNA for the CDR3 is TGTGCCAGCAGCGTGGGGCAGGAGGAGGACGAGCAGTACTTC.

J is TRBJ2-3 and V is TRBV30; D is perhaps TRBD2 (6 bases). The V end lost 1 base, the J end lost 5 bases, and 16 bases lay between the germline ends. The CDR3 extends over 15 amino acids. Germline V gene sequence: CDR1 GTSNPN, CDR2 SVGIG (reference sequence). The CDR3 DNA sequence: TGTGCCTGGAGTGGAGTGGGGGGAGTTATAGATACGCAGTATTTT. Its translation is CAWSGVGGVIDTQYF.

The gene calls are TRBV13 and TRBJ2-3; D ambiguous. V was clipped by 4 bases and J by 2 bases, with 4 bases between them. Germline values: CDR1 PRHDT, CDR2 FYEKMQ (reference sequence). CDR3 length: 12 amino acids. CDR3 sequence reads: CASSYTTDTQYF. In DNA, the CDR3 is TGTGCCAGCAGCTATACCACAGATACGCAGTATTTT. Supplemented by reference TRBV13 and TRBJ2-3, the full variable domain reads AAGVIQSPRHLIKEKRETATLKCYPIPRHDTVYWYQQGPGQDPQFLISFYEKMQSDKGSIPDRFSAQQFSDYHSELNMSSLELGDSALYFCASSYTTDTQYFGPGTRLTVL.

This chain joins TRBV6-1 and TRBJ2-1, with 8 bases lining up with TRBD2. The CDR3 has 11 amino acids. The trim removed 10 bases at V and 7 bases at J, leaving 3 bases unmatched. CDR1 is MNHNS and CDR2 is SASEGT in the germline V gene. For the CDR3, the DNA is TGTGCCACCGGACTAGCAAATGAGCAGTTCTTC. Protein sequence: CATGLANEQFF.

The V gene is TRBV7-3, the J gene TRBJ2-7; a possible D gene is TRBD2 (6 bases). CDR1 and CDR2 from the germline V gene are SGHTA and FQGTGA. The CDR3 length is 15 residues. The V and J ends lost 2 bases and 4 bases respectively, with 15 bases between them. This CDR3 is CASSLGGNRGYEQYF. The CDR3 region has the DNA TGTGCCAGCAGCTTAGGCGGGAACCGTGGTTACGAGCAGTACTTC.

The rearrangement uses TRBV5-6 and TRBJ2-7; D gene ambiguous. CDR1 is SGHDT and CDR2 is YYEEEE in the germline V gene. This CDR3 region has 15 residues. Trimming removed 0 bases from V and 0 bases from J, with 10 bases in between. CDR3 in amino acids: CASSLESGASYEQYF. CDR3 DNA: TGTGCCAGCAGCTTGGAATCGGGCGCCTCCTACGAGCAGTACTTC.

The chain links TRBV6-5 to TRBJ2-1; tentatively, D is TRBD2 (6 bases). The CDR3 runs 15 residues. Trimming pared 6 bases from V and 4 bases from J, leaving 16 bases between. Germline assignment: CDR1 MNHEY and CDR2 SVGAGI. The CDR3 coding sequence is TGTGCCAGCAGGCAGGCGGCGGGACGTTACAATGAGCAGTTCTTC. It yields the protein CASRQAAGRYNEQFF.

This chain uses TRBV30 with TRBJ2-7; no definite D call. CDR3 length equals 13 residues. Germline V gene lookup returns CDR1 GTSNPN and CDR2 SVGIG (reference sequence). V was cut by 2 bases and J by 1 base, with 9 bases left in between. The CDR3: CAWSWTASYEQYF. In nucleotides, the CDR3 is TGTGCCTGGAGTTGGACCGCTTCCTACGAGCAGTACTTC.